This TCR beta chain emerged from a study of shared clonotypes between healthy human individuals. Study-level background: Used for every donor were three CD4 naive, three CD4 memory, two CD8 naive and one CD8 memory plate.

CDR1 is KGHSH and CDR2 is LQKENI in the germline V gene. This CDR3 region has 13 residues. V lost 8 bases and J lost 4, with 14 bases in between. Profiling relied on immunoSEQ multiplex PCR, and the TCRdb table lists in-frame clones only, not all of them. Among approximately 720,000 clones listed, roughly 78% were seen once. As to this clone: Its antigen is undetermined.

Overall study findings and caveats: Clonotype sharing among the donors was expected to vary with sequencing depth.

The specimen sequenced was memory CD4+ T cells sorted from blood. As to subset: CD45RA-negative fraction. The receptor was isolated from a woman in her twenties or thirties in good health. This chain joins TRBV18 and TRBJ2-5; D may be TRBD2 (6 bases). The CDR3 region has the DNA TGTGCCAGCGCGAGCGGGTCCGCAGAGACCCAGTACTTC. Its protein product is CASASGSAETQYF.